The 18 T cell receptor beta chains below all came from one sample that was sequenced in a study of metastatic and nonmetastatic thyroid tumors. MiXCR re-clonotyped the PCR reads for TCRdb. The sample has under 40,000 clones; roughly 18% are singletons. Among the patients, none had received any treatment before thyroid surgery. Sequencing used blood. Receptor source: a female donor with papillary thyroid cancer or a benign thyroid nodule (not recorded which). Some clones in this sample may be carry-over from other donors' samples.

This clone was counted at least ten times. The chain couples TRBV20-1 to TRBJ2-2; 9 positions agree with TRBD2. Germline loops: CDR1 DFQATT, CDR2 SNEGSKA (reference sequence). The CDR3 extends over 17 amino acids. V lost 7 bases, J lost 3 bases, and 15 bases stayed unmatched. CDR3 bases: TGCAGTGTCAAGAGACTAGCGGATGACTTTGACACCGGGGAGCTGTTTTTT. It encodes CSVKRLADDFDTGELFF.

This clone was recorded many times. The V gene is TRBV20-1, the J gene TRBJ2-3; 13 bases line up with TRBD2. The CDR3 is 16 residues long. CDR1 is DFQATT, CDR2 SNEGSKA, per germline (reference sequence). Germline trimming cut 6 bases from V and 2 bases from J; bases unmatched to any gene: 8. CDR3 loop: CSADFGLAGATDTQYF. In nucleotides, the CDR3 is TGCAGTGCAGACTTTGGACTAGCGGGAGCCACAGATACGCAGTATTTT.

This clone was seen only a few times. The conserved closing phenylalanine or tryptophan is absent in this CDR3, likely reflecting a read error. This sequence joins TRBV28 and TRBJ1-1; D call uncertain. The germline V gene has CDR1 MDHEN and CDR2 SYDVKM. Deletions cut 6 bases from V and 4 bases from J, with 15 bases between. This CDR3 has 14 amino acids. The CDR3 is CASRLHVRVTEAFS. Here the CDR3 DNA reads TGTGCCAGCAGACTACACGTTCGGGTCACTGAAGCTTTCTCT.

This clone was observed a handful of times. The CDR3 DNA reads TGTGCCAGCAGTTCCCCGGGACAGGGCAATCAGCCCCAGCATTTT. Its translation: CASSSPGQGNQPQHF. The rearrangement links TRBV6-2 or TRBV6-3 to TRBJ1-5; 8 bases map to TRBD1. CDR1 and CDR2 from the germline V gene are MNHEY and SVGEGT. There are 15 residues in the CDR3. V trimming: 4 bases; J trimming: 2 bases; junction bases outside the gene matches: 4.

This clone has at least ten counts. A much larger clone is a single base away; this may be a read error. The chain couples TRBV19 to TRBJ2-7; the D gene could be TRBD1 or TRBD2 (5 bases each). The V gene's germline CDR1 is LNHDA and CDR2 SQIVND (reference sequence). This CDR3 has 12 amino acids. CDR3 DNA: TGTGCCAGTAGTACCTCCGGGACGCACCGTCTCTTC. It encodes CASSTSGTHRLF.

The gene calls are TRBV27 and TRBJ1-2; D might be TRBD1 (5 bases). V lost 2 bases, J lost 4 bases, and 8 bases lay in between. Germline values: CDR1 MNHEY, CDR2 SMNVEV (reference sequence). This CDR3 comprises 13 residues. The DNA for the CDR3 is TGTGCCAGCAGTTTAAGGGGTGCCTATGGCTACACCTTC. Translation gives CASSLRGAYGYTF.

This clone was seen more than once but under ten times. This chain connects TRBV25-1 to TRBJ2-7, with 8 bases identical to TRBD1. This CDR3 spans 13 amino acids. Germline assignment: CDR1 MGHDK and CDR2 SYGVNS. V shed 3 bases and J 4 bases; nucleotides not matched to a gene: 2. CDR3 DNA: TGTGCCAGCAGTGACAGGGGGCGTTACGAGCAGTACTTC. Residues: CASSDRGRYEQYF.

This clone was picked up many times. The V gene is TRBV5-6, the J gene TRBJ1-2; D unresolved. Trimming left V 0 bases short and J 4 bases short, with 7 bases between. This CDR3 contains 13 residues. Germline CDR1 reads SGHDT; CDR2 reads YYEEEE. This CDR3 is CASSLERSYGYTF. In DNA form, the CDR3 reads TGTGCCAGCAGCTTGGAAAGGTCCTATGGCTACACCTTC.

Notes on this clone: The same CDR3 arises from other DNA sequences in this sample as well. This chain joins TRBV2 and TRBJ2-1, with a tentative D call TRBD2 (5 bases). Germline V CDR1 and CDR2: SNHLY, FYNNEI. V dropped 11 bases and J dropped 7 bases, with 21 bases sitting between them. This CDR3 is built from 14 residues. The CDR3 sequence is CAAAPDSSRNEQFF. The CDR3 region has the DNA TGTGCCGCGGCCCCGGACTCGAGTCGGAATGAGCAGTTCTTC.

The genes are TRBV11-2 and TRBJ2-2; D ambiguous. The CDR3 extends over 12 amino acids. Germline V CDR1 and CDR2: SGHAT, FQNNGV. V lost 1 base and J lost 7, with 4 bases in between. The chain's CDR3 is CASSLGDGELFF. In DNA form, the CDR3 reads TGTGCCAGCAGCTTAGGAGACGGGGAGCTGTTTTTT. Using reference TRBV11-2 and TRBJ2-2 for the parts outside the CDR3, the full variable domain is EAGVAQSPRYKIIEKRQSVAFWCNPISGHATLYWYQQILGQGPKLLIQFQNNGVVDDSQLPKDRFSAERLKGVDSTLKIQPAKLEDSAVYLCASSLGDGELFFGEGSRLTVL.

This clone appeared many times. This chain links TRBV30 with TRBJ1-2, with TRBD1 matching 8 bases. V was clipped by 4 bases and J by 7 bases; unmatched bases: 5. Germline V gene sequence: CDR1 GTSNPN, CDR2 SVGIG (reference sequence). This CDR3 has 12 amino acids. As DNA, the CDR3 is TGTGCCTGGACCCTGACAGGGGCTGGCTACACCTTC. Its translation: CAWTLTGAGYTF.

This clone appeared many times. The V and J genes are TRBV29-1 and TRBJ1-1, with TRBD1 matching over 10 bases. The V segment lost 5 bases and the J segment 4 bases; nucleotides outside the gene matches: 7. Per the germline V gene, CDR1 is SQVTM and CDR2 is ANQGSEA. There are 14 residues in the CDR3. The CDR3 spells CSVRHGTGVTEAFF. The CDR3 DNA sequence: TGCAGCGTTCGGCATGGGACAGGGGTCACTGAAGCTTTCTTT.

The table lists this clone with a few counts. This rearrangement joins TRBV6-2 or TRBV6-3 to TRBJ2-1; maybe TRBD2 (6 bases). The V and J ends lost 3 bases and 9 bases respectively, with 9 bases between them. Germline-derived CDR1 and CDR2 are MNHEY and SVGEGT. The CDR3 runs 12 residues. The CDR3, as DNA: TGTGCCAGCAGTTATCAGGGACTTGAGCAGTTCTTC. This gives the protein CASSYQGLEQFF.

The sample holds many counts of this clone. This chain uses TRBV30 with TRBJ1-5; no clear D. The ends were cut back, 3 bases at V and 5 bases at J, with 17 bases in the middle. Germline V gene data show CDR1 as GTSNPN and CDR2 as SVGIG (reference sequence). The CDR3 consists of 15 residues. In DNA form, the CDR3 reads TGTGCCTGGAGCCCGGGTACCGACTATTATCAGCCCCAGCATTTT. Translating gives CAWSPGTDYYQPQHF.

The chain is built from TRBV20-1 and TRBJ2-7, with D tentatively TRBD2 (6 bases). In germline, CDR1 is DFQATT, CDR2 SNEGSKA (reference sequence). V shed 2 bases and J shed 0 bases, with 14 bases lying between them. This CDR3 is 15 amino acids long. CDR3 nucleotide sequence: TGCAGTGCTAGACGACCGGGACTGAGCTCCTACGAGCAGTACTTC. Residues: CSARRPGLSSYEQYF.

This clone occurred many times. The chain combines TRBV2 with TRBJ2-7; TRBD2 matches 8 bases. With 6 bases clipped from V and 3 bases from J, the junction kept 10 bases outside the gene matches. This CDR3 comprises 15 residues. CDR1 and CDR2 (germline): SNHLY, FYNNEI. CDR3 region: CASRDTGAGGYEQYF. The CDR3 DNA reads as TGTGCCAGCAGAGATACAGGTGCGGGAGGCTACGAGCAGTACTTC.

This clone occurred many times. The V call is TRBV20-1, the J call TRBJ2-7, with D possibly being TRBD1 or TRBD2 (6 bases each). V was trimmed by 3 bases and J by 7 bases, leaving 19 bases between them. The CDR3 consists of 14 residues. The germline CDR1 and CDR2 sequences are DFQATT and SNEGSKA (reference sequence). DNA of the CDR3: TGCAGTGCTAGCGAGACGGGGGCGAAGGGGGAGCAGTACTTC. Its protein is CSASETGAKGEQYF.

There are many counts of this clone. This chain joins TRBV28 and TRBJ2-3; 9 nucleotides match TRBD1. V trimming: 6 bases; J trimming: 2 bases; junction bases outside the gene matches: 12. The CDR3 has 17 residues. CDR1 is MDHEN and CDR2 is SYDVKM in the germline V gene. CDR3 region: CASSFRNRGPYTDTQYF. Written as DNA, the CDR3 is TGTGCCAGCAGCTTCAGAAACAGGGGGCCTTACACAGATACGCAGTATTTT.